This TCR beta chain was recovered during a study of blood T cell repertoires in COVID-19. Whole-study context: COVID-19 samples, acute and convalescent, were from the United States, Italy and Spain.

A few counts support this clone. CDR3 length: 16 residues. CDR1 and CDR2 from the germline V gene are SGHRS and YFSETQ. Trimming shortened V by 0 bases and J by 3 bases, and 15 bases separated the two germline ends. In the authors' workflow: How many nucleated cells were present was estimated from reference gene primer amplification. Only in-frame clones appear in the TCRdb table, and some are missing; sequencing was by immunoSEQ multiplex PCR. For V, J and clone size, that table is used; D and trimming come from the DNA. The sample lists 200,000 to 250,000 clones, over 80% occurring once. The J gene is TRBJ1-2, the V gene TRBV5-1; D remains unclear. This clonotype was obtained from a woman aged 40-49 years who had recovered from COVID-19. Sequencing was performed on PBMCs or T cells enriched from blood (not recorded which). In DNA, the CDR3 is TGCGCCAGCAGCTTGGGCCTTCGGGGAAGTTACTATGGCTACACCTTC. Protein sequence: CASSLGLRGSYYGYTF.